This T cell receptor (beta chain) was sequenced in a study of T cells after yellow fever vaccination (dated by TCRdb to 2018 to 2020). For context, the study as a whole: The SMART-Seq v4 Ultra Low Input RNA kit was used to prepare libraries from fractions with low cell numbers. To follow T-cell clones before and after both primary and booster YFV17D yellow fever vaccination, bulk TCR alpha and beta repertoires underwent longitudinal sequencing. Two healthy male donors made up the cohort, one aged 18 to 30 years and the other aged 30 to 39 years. Bulk PBMC replicates and cell subsets were isolated from blood drawn at multiple timepoints before and after both primary and secondary immunization. The full study reports these points: Computational filtering was needed because FACS-sorted repertoires could contain abundant contaminating clonotypes from the bulk population. A small share of clonotypes was detected in both CD4 and CD8 compartments, with the overlap likely arising from convergent recombination. After the booster, most of the clones that had expanded following primary vaccination were detected again (just under 97% of CD4 and roughly 90% of CD8), which suggests that memory was broadly maintained. The secondary T-cell response was weaker than the primary response but faster, peaking on day 5 instead of day 15. Because the study included only two donors, the extent to which the findings can be generalized is limited.

TCR cDNA was synthesized by 5'RACE template switching, which introduced a universal primer site and unique molecular identifiers. cDNA synthesis was primed from both the TCR alpha and TCR beta constant segments. Library amplification used two PCR steps, and the second PCR step added sample barcodes and sequencing adapters. Sequencing of libraries was done on Illumina HiSeq 2500 (2x100 bp) or NovaSeq (2x150 bp). Per the original workflow: MIGEC handled demultiplexing of reads and collapsing into UMI consensus sequences, while MiXCR performed V(D)J alignment. Clonotypes responding to the vaccine were identified with edgeR on replicate PBMC samples, with the criteria of FDR below 0.01 and a log2 fold change above 5 up to day 15. Each bulk clonotype was labeled CD4 or CD8 based on which sequenced repertoire, CD4 or CD8, contained the clonotype at higher abundance. Through fastp at Q25 and MiXCR, TCRdb rebuilt clones from the public reads, retaining in-frame beta chains. Rows with a matching CDR3 protein are joined into one entry that keeps the most common DNA and genes. TCRdb's processing, not the authors' own work, is the source of the V and J calls. For this sample the table gives approximately 580,000 distinct CDR3 sequences, of which roughly a sixth were detected only once. The ten largest clones represent around 16% of the sample.

The treatment or condition tag for this specimen amounts to: live attenuated yellow fever vaccine strain. At each blood-draw timepoint, two biological replicates of bulk PBMCs were obtained. A standard Ficoll-Paque protocol was used to isolate PBMCs from peripheral blood. RNA was extracted with TriZol from bulk PBMCs, CD4 and CD8 fractions, and dextramer-positive and dextramer-negative fractions. Notes on this clonotype: The antigen it binds to is not known. Base qualities are missing; no much larger clone stands one base away.

The material was PBMCs, obtained about 5 days after the first yellow fever vaccination. This clonotype was sampled from a man aged 18 to 35 who received the YFV17D yellow fever vaccine.

The CDR3 sequence is CSARAQDTAGYTF. The nucleotide sequence reads TGCAGTGCTAGAGCCCAGGACACGGCTGGCTACACCTTC. Recombination joined TRBV20-1 with TRBJ1-2; a tentative D match to TRBD1 spans 5 bases. The CDR3, cysteine through phenylalanine, is 13 amino acids long. Left in the record is the CDR3 DNA by itself, 39 bases read in frame from the first base. Trimming costs V 1 base and J 7 bases, and their ends lie 13 bases apart. As encoded in the germline V gene (reference sequence), CDR1 is DFQATT while CDR2 is SNEGSKA.